These 32 T cell receptor beta chains were sequenced from one sample in a study of T cell responses to AZD1222 COVID-19 vaccine (dated by TCRdb to about 2021). The receptor library was made with the immunoSEQ multiplex PCR assay. The immuneACCESS repertoire file appears here via TCRdb, limited to in-frame rearrangements. These files lack a portion of the clones; in checked studies, under half of the deficit traces to unresolved V genes, and the cause of the others is not known. In this sample the table shows roughly 120,000 clones, 86% of which occur a single time. Of the sample, approximately 16% falls within the top ten clones. Read against the paper, the sample's time point label means: about 28 days (+/-7) after the second vaccine dose. Sequenced here: peripheral blood, sampled 28 days after the second AZD1222 dose. The receptor source for this set is an adult who received the AZD1222 COVID-19 vaccine.

The rearrangement links TRBV6-2 or TRBV6-3 to TRBJ1-5; D is undetermined. Trimming cost V 2 bases and J 4 bases, with 6 bases left between them. The germline V gene encodes CDR1 MNHEY and CDR2 SVGEGT. The CDR3 runs 13 residues. For the CDR3, the DNA is TGTGCCAGCAGTTACCTTCAAAATCAGCCCCAGCATTTT. Its protein product is CASSYLQNQPQHF.

The gene calls are TRBV7-9 and TRBJ2-7; the D gene is possibly TRBD2 (5 bases). CDR3 length: 14 residues. Trimming pared 4 bases from V and 2 bases from J, leaving 12 bases between. Germline V gives CDR1 SEHNR, CDR2 FQNEAQ (reference sequence). In DNA form, the CDR3 reads TGTGCCAGCAGCTCCTGGACTGCAACCTACGAGCAGTACTTC. This encodes CASSSWTATYEQYF.

This chain uses TRBV5-1 with TRBJ1-3; D call uncertain. The CDR3 covers 15 residues. Germline V gene lookup returns CDR1 SGHRS and CDR2 YFSETQ. Trimming took off 4 bases at V and 0 bases at J, with 11 bases between the two ends. This CDR3 is CASSLDGNSGNTIYF. CDR3 bases: TGCGCCAGCAGCCTCGACGGGAACTCTGGAAACACCATATATTTT.

The CDR3 sequence is CASSPMGTQNTGELFF. CDR3 coding DNA: TGTGCCAGCAGCCCTATGGGCACTCAGAACACCGGGGAGCTGTTTTTT. V usage is TRBV9 and J usage is TRBJ2-2; D is undetermined. The CDR3 runs 16 residues. Deletions cut 4 bases from V and 1 base from J, with 14 bases between. Germline V CDR1 and CDR2: SGDLS, YYNGEE.

J is TRBJ2-1 and V is TRBV28, with TRBD1 as a possible D gene (5 bases). The CDR3 is 15 residues long. Trimming stripped 5 bases from V and 0 bases from J, with 11 bases between. Germline V gene lookup returns CDR1 MDHEN and CDR2 SYDVKM. The CDR3 protein is CASSLTGHSYNEQFF. The CDR3 DNA follows: TGTGCCAGCAGTCTCACAGGCCACTCCTACAATGAGCAGTTCTTC.

This clone showed up just a few times. The V call is TRBV27, the J call TRBJ1-5, with D possibly being TRBD1 (5 bases). The V gene's germline CDR1 is MNHEY and CDR2 SMNVEV (reference sequence). CDR3 length equals 17 residues. V lost 1 base and J lost 0, with 13 bases in between. This CDR3 is CASSLFSTTDSNQPQHF. CDR3 DNA: TGTGCCAGCAGTTTATTCTCCACGACAGATAGCAATCAGCCCCAGCATTTT.

In its sample, this clone was seen a few times. V gene TRBV10-1 combines with J gene TRBJ2-1, with D possibly being TRBD1 or TRBD2 (5 bases each). The germline V gene encodes CDR1 WNHNN and CDR2 SYGVQD (reference sequence). With 4 bases removed from V and 7 bases from J, the gap between germline ends came to 14 bases. This CDR3 spans 14 amino acids. The CDR3 loop reads CASSGGGPGNEQFF. The CDR3 coding sequence is TGCGCCAGCAGTGGGGGCGGGCCGGGGAATGAGCAGTTCTTC.

The chain is built from TRBV9 and TRBJ2-5, with D unclear. Germline assignment: CDR1 SGDLS and CDR2 YYNGEE. The CDR3 consists of 15 residues. The germline V and J ends were trimmed by 4 bases and 2 bases, with 15 bases remaining between them. In nucleotides, the CDR3 is TGTGCCAGCAGCCCCTGGGGTGGGGATCAAGAGACCCAGTACTTC. It is translated as CASSPWGGDQETQYF.

V gene TRBV5-1 combines with J gene TRBJ2-1; no definite D call. CDR3 size: 16 residues. The V gene lost 5 bases and the J gene lost 0 bases, with 15 bases spanning the gap. CDR1 SGHRS and CDR2 YFSETQ come from the germline V gene. CDR3 sequence: CASRESTGYSYNEQFF. CDR3 bases: TGCGCCAGCAGAGAATCAACTGGGTACTCCTACAATGAGCAGTTCTTC.

This chain uses TRBV11-2 with TRBJ2-1, with 8 bases lining up with TRBD1. Germline V gene data show CDR1 as SGHAT and CDR2 as FQNNGV. The trim removed 0 bases at V and 4 bases at J, leaving 8 bases unmatched. The CDR3 contains 17 residues. The CDR3, as DNA: TGTGCCAGCAGCTTAGACAGGATGAGACAGGGGTACAATGAGCAGTTCTTC. Amino acids: CASSLDRMRQGYNEQFF.

The CDR3, as DNA: TGTGCCAGCAGCCAAGAACGGGAGGTCGCCACCGGGGAGCTGTTTTTT. This sequence encodes CASSQEREVATGELFF. The chain has TRBV3-1 (or the pseudogene TRBV3-2) and TRBJ2-2, with 7 nucleotides matching TRBD2. The germline CDR1 and CDR2 sequences are LGHDT and YNNKEL (reference sequence). The CDR3 consists of 16 residues. The junction had 5 bases not matched to a gene; V was cut back by 0 bases and J by 4 bases.

The chain is built from TRBV6-2 or TRBV6-3 and TRBJ1-5; D perhaps matches TRBD1 (6 bases). CDR3 length: 15 amino acids. The V gene lost 6 bases and the J gene lost 0 bases, with 12 bases spanning the gap. Germline V gene lookup returns CDR1 MNHEY and CDR2 SVGEGT. The DNA for the CDR3 is TGTGCCAGCAGCCTACAGGGACATAGCAATCAGCCCCAGCATTTT. Amino acids: CASSLQGHSNQPQHF.

Here the CDR3 DNA reads TGTGCCAGCCAAGGAGCCTTTAACTACTATGGCTACACCTTC. Protein: CASQGAFNYYGYTF. The chain combines TRBV10-3 with TRBJ1-2; no firm D call. Deletions cut 10 bases from V and 3 bases from J, with 18 bases between. CDR3 size: 14 residues. The germline CDR1 and CDR2 sequences are ENHRY and SYGVKD.

This rearrangement joins TRBV4-1 to TRBJ2-1, with D perhaps matching TRBD1 (6 bases). The CDR3 totals 16 residues. Looked up from germline, CDR1 is MGHRA and CDR2 is YSYEKL. Trimming pared 4 bases from V and 1 base from J, leaving 14 bases between. The CDR3 DNA reads as TGCGCCAGCAGCCGGGAGAACAGGGTTTCCTACAATGAGCAGTTCTTC. Its translation is CASSRENRVSYNEQFF.

This chain links TRBV5-1 with TRBJ1-2, with TRBD1 as a possible D gene (5 bases). The CDR3 covers 17 residues. Trimming removed 2 bases from V and 4 bases from J, with 21 bases in between. Germline V CDR1 and CDR2: SGHRS, YFSETQ. The DNA of the CDR3 is TGCGCCAGCAGCTTCCCTTTCCCCTTGACTGGGGCCTATGGCTACACCTTC. It codes for CASSFPFPLTGAYGYTF.

V usage is TRBV5-4 and J usage is TRBJ2-2; D may match TRBD1 or TRBD2 (5 bases each). Germline V gives CDR1 SGHNT, CDR2 YYREEE (reference sequence). Trimming shortened V by 6 bases and J by 2 bases, and 14 bases separated the two germline ends. This CDR3 is 15 amino acids long. CDR3 loop: CASNVGRINTGELFF. The CDR3 DNA sequence: TGTGCCAGCAACGTGGGACGGATAAACACCGGGGAGCTGTTTTTT.

This clone showed up just a few times. The chain is built from TRBV7-2 and TRBJ2-3; weak D call: TRBD1 (6 bases). Germline V CDR1 and CDR2: SGHTA, FQGNSA. This CDR3 comprises 15 residues. Between the trimmed V and J ends, which lost 1 base and 4 bases, there was a span of 12 bases. CDR3 amino acids: CASSLGGGGSDTQYF. CDR3 sequence (DNA): TGTGCCAGCAGCTTAGGAGGGGGTGGGTCAGATACGCAGTATTTT.

This rearrangement joins TRBV7-9 to TRBJ2-3, with 8 positions matching TRBD1. Germline V gene data show CDR1 as SEHNR and CDR2 as FQNEAQ (reference sequence). With V trimmed by 3 bases and J by 0 bases, 2 bases remained unmatched. The CDR3 is 15 amino acids. CDR3 loop: CASSLTGVSTDTQYF. The CDR3 coding sequence is TGTGCCAGCAGCTTGACAGGGGTCAGCACAGATACGCAGTATTTT.

This chain links TRBV27 with TRBJ2-7; 13 nucleotides align to TRBD2. CDR1 MNHEY and CDR2 SMNVEV come from the germline V gene (reference sequence). Germline trimming cut 6 bases from V and 3 bases from J; bases unmatched to any gene: 5. This CDR3 spans 15 amino acids. The CDR3, as DNA: TGTGCCAGCAGGGTTCGACTAGCGGGGGGCTACGAGCAGTACTTC. As protein: CASRVRLAGGYEQYF.

V and J are TRBV6-5 and TRBJ2-7; tentative D call: TRBD2 (6 bases). V dropped 6 bases and J dropped 2 bases, with 17 bases sitting between them. CDR3 length: 15 amino acids. Germline V gene sequence: CDR1 MNHEY, CDR2 SVGAGI. The CDR3, as DNA: TGTGCCAGCAGGGGATCACAACTAGCCACCTACGAGCAGTACTTC. Its protein product is CASRGSQLATYEQYF.

The gene calls are TRBV19 and TRBJ2-2; no clear D gene. The V end was cut by 10 bases, the J end by 1 base, with 19 bases between. The CDR3 totals 16 residues. In germline, CDR1 is LNHDA, CDR2 SQIVND (reference sequence). The CDR3 is CATLRHRQENTGELFF. CDR3 in DNA: TGTGCCACCCTTCGCCACCGGCAGGAGAACACCGGGGAGCTGTTTTTT.

Here the CDR3 DNA reads TGTGCCAGTAGTATTCACAGCTCCTACGAGCAGTACTTC. Protein: CASSIHSSYEQYF. The gene calls are TRBV19 and TRBJ2-7; D gene uncertain. Germline-derived CDR1 and CDR2 are LNHDA and SQIVND (reference sequence). The CDR3 contains 13 residues. The V end lost 3 bases, the J end lost 0 bases, and 6 bases lay between the germline ends.

This clone has only a few counts. This chain uses TRBV10-3 with TRBJ1-5; D gene uncertain. CDR3 length: 14 amino acids. V lost 0 bases and J 3 bases, leaving 6 bases between the germline ends. Looked up from germline, CDR1 is ENHRY and CDR2 is SYGVKD. The CDR3 loop is CAISESGYNQPQHF. CDR3 DNA sequence: TGTGCCATCAGTGAGTCGGGGTACAATCAGCCCCAGCATTTT.

This clone showed up just once. The chain recombines TRBV29-1 with TRBJ2-5; TRBD2 matches at 9 bases. Trimming took 3 bases from V and 5 from J; bases not matched to a gene: 10. The CDR3 sequence is 15 residues long. The germline gives CDR1 SQVTM, CDR2 ANQGSEA. The DNA of the CDR3 is TGCAGCGTTGAGTCGGGAGCGGGAGGAGGGGAGACCCAGTACTTC. This translates into CSVESGAGGGETQYF. Full variable domain (outside the CDR3, taken from reference TRBV29-1 and TRBJ2-5): SAVISQKPSRDICQRGTSLTIQCQVDSQVTMMFWYRQQPGQSLTLIATANQGSEATYESGFVIDKFPISRPNLTFSTLTVSNMSPEDSSIYLCSVESGAGGGETQYFGPGTRLLVL.

This chain links TRBV6-1 with TRBJ2-5; D call uncertain. The ends were cut back, 2 bases at V and 5 bases at J, with 6 bases in the middle. Germline loops: CDR1 MNHNS, CDR2 SASEGT. This CDR3 region has 12 residues. The CDR3 region is CASSEQQETQYF. The CDR3 DNA follows: TGTGCCAGCAGTGAACAGCAGGAGACCCAGTACTTC.

This sequence joins TRBV7-2 and TRBJ1-1; D call uncertain. The germline V gene encodes CDR1 SGHTA and CDR2 FQGNSA. Trimming cost V 7 bases and J 1 base, with 10 bases left between them. The CDR3 sequence is 13 residues long. CDR3 sequence: CASNPDTNTEAFF. Written as DNA, the CDR3 is TGTGCCAGCAATCCCGACACGAACACTGAAGCTTTCTTT. The whole variable domain, remainder taken from reference TRBV7-2 and TRBJ1-1, is GAGVSQSPSNKVTEKGKDVELRCDPISGHTALYWYRQSLGQGLEFLIYFQGNSAPDKSGLPSDRFSAERTGGSVSTLTIQRTQQEDSAVYLCASNPDTNTEAFFGQGTRLTVV.

V is TRBV5-1 and J is TRBJ2-6; D is undetermined. V gave up 0 bases and J gave up 0 bases, with 10 bases separating them. The CDR3 has 17 residues. Germline assignment: CDR1 SGHRS and CDR2 YFSETQ. CDR3: CASSLASDTSGANVLTF. The CDR3 DNA is TGCGCCAGCAGCTTGGCATCTGATACCTCTGGGGCCAACGTCCTGACTTTC.

The CDR3 region has the DNA TGTGCCAGCAGCCTGTCGACAGGGGGCGGCTACAATGAGCAGTTCTTC. Protein product: CASSLSTGGGYNEQFF. This chain joins TRBV5-4 and TRBJ2-1, with 10 bases that match TRBD1. The CDR3 covers 16 residues. Germline trimming cut 4 bases from V and 3 bases from J; bases unmatched to any gene: 7. Germline V CDR1 and CDR2: SGHNT, YYREEE (reference sequence).

The V and J genes are TRBV6-6 and TRBJ2-1; the match to TRBD1 covers 9 bases. This CDR3 region has 14 residues. V dropped 6 bases and J dropped 4; count of bases not matched to a gene: 4. The germline V gene has CDR1 MNHNY and CDR2 SVGAGI (reference sequence). The CDR3 spells CASSWDRVYNEQFF. The CDR3 region has the DNA TGTGCCAGCAGCTGGGACAGGGTTTACAATGAGCAGTTCTTC.

The V call is TRBV28, the J call TRBJ2-5; 8 nucleotides agree with TRBD2. CDR1 is MDHEN and CDR2 is SYDVKM in the germline V gene. The junction had 8 bases not matched to a gene; V was cut back by 4 bases and J by 4 bases. The CDR3 consists of 15 residues. This CDR3 reads CASSYQRGMGETQYF. The CDR3 region has the DNA TGTGCCAGCAGTTATCAGCGGGGGATGGGAGAGACCCAGTACTTC.

This clone was recorded a few times. The CDR3 DNA is TGTGCCCTAGCGGGCCCGACAGAATTCAACACTGAAGCTTTCTTT. Its protein product is CALAGPTEFNTEAFF. The rearrangement uses TRBV6-5 and TRBJ1-1; tentatively, D is TRBD1 (5 bases). V was pared by 11 bases and J by 2 bases, with 21 bases between. Germline V gives CDR1 MNHEY, CDR2 SVGAGI. There are 15 residues in the CDR3.

This clone appeared once. This sequence joins TRBV21-1 and TRBJ1-2. TRBV21-1 corresponds to a pseudogene. This CDR3 has 14 residues. The CDR3 reads CASSKAGRGGGYTF. CDR3 nucleotide sequence: TGTGCCAGCAGCAAAGCGGGCAGGGGGGGTGGCTACACCTTC.